A selection of T cell receptor beta chains follows, all from one sample in a study of T cells of healthy individuals. TCRdb fed the 5' RACE reads into MiXCR, producing one record per CDR3 protein. The data hold more than 60,000 distinct CDR3 sequences, with under 20% observed a single time. These receptors came from a human donor in good health. Both conserved end residues are part of each CDR3. The D gene is left open where the match is weak. Some rows have no size entry. The others give once, few or many, or a class for an expanded clone.

D gene,V gene,J gene,clone size,CDR3 protein,CDR3 DNA
NA,TRBV28,TRBJ2-7,many,CASSSIGGSHYEQYF,TGTGCCAGCAGTTCCATTGGGGGTTCCCACTACGAGCAGTACTTC
NA,TRBV11-2,TRBJ1-1,NA,CASSGVTKGRNTEAFF,TGTGCCAGCAGTGGGGTCACCAAGGGAAGAAACACTGAAGCTTTCTTT
NA,TRBV5-1,TRBJ2-7,few,CASSLGRTLEQYF,TGCGCCAGCAGCTTGGGTAGGACTTTGGAGCAGTACTTC
NA,TRBV30,TRBJ2-7,NA,CAWRPSGRGDSYEQYF,TGTGCCTGGAGACCGTCAGGGAGAGGGGACTCCTACGAGCAGTACTTC
NA,TRBV2,TRBJ2-7,NA,CASSDRVGEQYF,TGTGCCAGCAGTGATCGCGTGGGCGAGCAGTACTTC
NA,TRBV30,TRBJ1-5,many,CAWSVQGNQPQHF,TGTGCCTGGAGTGTACAGGGAAATCAGCCCCAGCATTTT
NA,TRBV24-1,TRBJ2-7,many,CATSDLQGYEQYF,TGTGCCACCAGTGATTTGCAGGGTTACGAGCAGTACTTC
NA,TRBV5-5,TRBJ2-7,NA,CASSLQGSNEQYF,TGTGCCAGCAGCTTGCAGGGGAGCAACGAGCAGTACTTC
NA,TRBV30,TRBJ2-1,few,CAWKVSGHYNEQFF,TGTGCCTGGAAGGTTAGCGGCCACTACAATGAGCAGTTCTTC
NA,TRBV12-3/TRBV12-4,TRBJ2-5,NA,CASSLGKGRDDQETQYF,TGTGCCAGCAGTTTGGGAAAGGGCAGGGATGACCAAGAGACCCAGTACTTC
TRBD1,TRBV7-9,TRBJ1-5,few,CASTQGDSLNQPQHF,TGTGCCAGCACCCAAGGGGACAGCCTCAATCAGCCCCAGCATTTT
TRBD1,TRBV6-4,TRBJ2-3,medium-sized,CASSDSQGATDTQYF,TGTGCCAGCAGTGACTCCCAGGGGGCCACAGATACGCAGTATTTT
TRBD2,TRBV4-2,TRBJ2-7,many,CASSQELLAGGYEQYF,TGTGCCAGCAGCCAAGAGTTATTAGCGGGAGGGTACGAGCAGTACTTC